Described below is a single TCR beta chain sequence and its context. The antigen remains undetermined. The sample is drawn from a study of T cell responses to AZD1222 COVID-19 vaccine. Study results and caveats: Reportedly, nearly half the spike-specific TCRs target unmutated variant regions. The donor group comprised mostly white British people and more females; the analysis possibly underestimated clonal diversity. Two doses of AZD1222 preceded a rise in Spike-specific TCR breadth and depth. Vaccine-associated CD4 TCRs spanned spike, dominant at 160-218 and 743-854.

The data were produced by immunoSEQ multiplex PCR, yet TCRdb's version contains in-frame clones alone and is incomplete. The sample has some 150,000 clones, more than 70% seen once. This CDR3 has 15 amino acids. This specimen consisted of peripheral blood, obtained 28 days after the second AZD1222 dose. The source of this sequence is an adult who received the AZD1222 COVID-19 vaccine. The chain uses TRBV21-1 and TRBJ2-1; TRBD2 is the table's D call and was not checked against the DNA. TRBV21-1 is designated a pseudogene. The chain's CDR3 is CASTQAGTDYNEQFF. In DNA, the CDR3 is TGTGCCAGCACCCAGGCGGGGACGGACTACAATGAGCAGTTCTTC.